Listed below are T cell receptor beta chains from one sample, sequenced in a study of OX40 agonist ivuxolimab in advanced cancers. TCRdb's table, derived via immunoSEQ multiplex PCR, lists solely in-frame clones and lacks some. The data show some 79,000 clones, about 94% seen once. Here the sequenced sample was CD4+ or CD8+ T cells sorted from blood, taken in a trial of the OX40 agonist ivuxolimab. The receptors shown here come from an adult with an advanced solid tumor such as melanoma, head and neck, liver or kidney cancer. CDR3s include the opening cysteine and the closing phenylalanine or tryptophan. D genes are given only for firm matches. Part of the rows lack a size; the others show once, few, many or a class for expanded clones.

cdr3_nt,cdr3_aa,v_call,d_call,j_call,clone_size
TGCAGCGGCGCGGGAGGGCCTAATGAGCAGTTCTTC,CSGAGGPNEQFF,TRBV29-1,TRBD2,TRBJ2-1,.
TGCGCCAGCAGTGAGCCGCATTTGGCGGGAGGGCCCTACGAGCAGTACTTC,CASSEPHLAGGPYEQYF,TRBV10-2,TRBD2,TRBJ2-7,.
TGCGCCAGCAGTGAGTCGGTTAGCGGGAGCGGTGAGACCCAGTACTTC,CASSESVSGSGETQYF,TRBV10-1,TRBD2,TRBJ2-5,.
TGTGCCAGCAGTGGGGGGGGAGTAGAGGCTGGGGCCAACGTCCTGACTTTC,CASSGGGVEAGANVLTF,TRBV2,TRBD2,TRBJ2-6,.
TGTGCCAGCAGTTTATACGTTTCACCCCTCCACTTT,CASSLYVSPLHF,TRBV28,.,TRBJ1-6,.
TGTGCCAGTAGTGAGGGCGGGACCAGCTCCTACAATGAGCAGTTCTTC,CASSEGGTSSYNEQFF,TRBV19,.,TRBJ2-1,.
TGTGCCAGCAGTTCAACAGGGTTGTCCTACAATGAGCAGTTCTTC,CASSSTGLSYNEQFF,TRBV9,.,TRBJ2-1,.
TGTGCCAGCAGCTTCGGGGGGAAAGAAGCTTTCTTT,CASSFGGKEAFF,TRBV7-2,.,TRBJ1-1,.
TGTGCCACTCTCCGGACAGACTCTGGAAACACCATATATTTT,CATLRTDSGNTIYF,TRBV19,.,TRBJ1-3,.
TGTGCCAGCAAAGGGGCCAGGGTGAACACTGAAGCTTTCTTT,CASKGARVNTEAFF,TRBV28,.,TRBJ1-1,.
TGTGCCAGCAGCGACCTAGAACAGGGATCGTTTGGCTACACCTTC,CASSDLEQGSFGYTF,TRBV9,.,TRBJ1-2,.
TGTGCCAGTAGTATAGAGGGGGACCTGACCTACGAGCAGTACTTC,CASSIEGDLTYEQYF,TRBV19,.,TRBJ2-7,.
TGTGCCTGGAGTGCTTCGACAGGGAACGGCTACACCTTC,CAWSASTGNGYTF,TRBV30,TRBD1,TRBJ1-2,.
TGTGCCAGCAGCTTAGGGGAAAGCTCCTACAATGAGCAGTTCTTC,CASSLGESSYNEQFF,TRBV7-9,.,TRBJ2-1,once
TGCGCCAGCAGCACAGGGACTAGCGGGGTGATTCACGAGCAGTACTTC,CASSTGTSGVIHEQYF,TRBV5-1,TRBD2,TRBJ2-7,.
TGTGCCAGCAGCTTTATAGTGGGCAGGGGCACCTACGAGCAGTACTTC,CASSFIVGRGTYEQYF,TRBV11-3,.,TRBJ2-7,.
TGTGCCAGCTCACCATTATCGTATAACAATGAGCAGTTCTTC,CASSPLSYNNEQFF,TRBV18,.,TRBJ2-1,.
TGTGCCAGCAACCGCAGGGATACTGGGGCCAACGTCCTGACTTTC,CASNRRDTGANVLTF,TRBV2,.,TRBJ2-6,.
TGTGCCAGCAGTCCCCTTCGGGGTATTCGGACTGAAGCTTTCTTT,CASSPLRGIRTEAFF,TRBV11-3,.,TRBJ1-1,.
TGTGCCAGCAGCTTAAGGGGTACCCCCCCGGGTAATGAGCAGTTCTTC,CASSLRGTPPGNEQFF,TRBV5-6,.,TRBJ2-1,.
TGTGCCGCCGCCTCCCCTGGGACCCGAGGGGAGACCCAGTACTTC,CAAASPGTRGETQYF,TRBV10-3,.,TRBJ2-5,.
TGTGCCAGTAGTGACCCGCGGGCCAGCGGGAGGGATTGGGCAACGTTTGTCAGCCATGAGCAGTTCTTC,CASSDPRASGRDWATFVSHEQFF,TRBV19,TRBD2,TRBJ2-1,.
TGTGCCAGCAAGCCTGGGACTAGCGGGAGGGCCTCCTACGAGCAGTACTTC,CASKPGTSGRASYEQYF,TRBV27,TRBD2,TRBJ2-7,.
TGTGCCAGTAGTACCCAGGGACTAGCGGAACAAGAGACCCAGTACTTC,CASSTQGLAEQETQYF,TRBV19,TRBD2,TRBJ2-5,.
TGTGCCAGTAGTACCCCACCTTTAGGGTACCCAGATACGCAGTATTTT,CASSTPPLGYPDTQYF,TRBV19,.,TRBJ2-3,.
TGTGCCAGCAGTACCACCGGGACTTGGGGGGAGACCCAGTACTTC,CASSTTGTWGETQYF,TRBV6-5,.,TRBJ2-5,once
TGCGCCAGCAGCTTGGGGACTGAAGTTAGTGGCGAGCAGTTCTTC,CASSLGTEVSGEQFF,TRBV5-1,.,TRBJ2-1,.
TGTGCCAGCAGCTTGGCTAGCGGGAAAGCAGGAGCGGGCGAGCAGTACTTC,CASSLASGKAGAGEQYF,TRBV5-4,TRBD2,TRBJ2-7,.